One TCR beta chain is described in this entry. Its antigen is unknown. The data belong to a study of cytomegalovirus exposure and HLA in healthy donors. Primers included in the PCR were 60 Vbeta and 13 Jbeta primers. TCRdb keeps only in-frame clones here, not all; method: immunoSEQ multiplex PCR. Of under 150,000 clones detected, around 82% appear once; the ten largest clones hold about 2.4%. V gave up 3 bases and J gave up 2 bases; unmatched junction bases: 3. CDR1 is SGDLS and CDR2 is YYNGEE in the germline V gene. The CDR3 extends over 15 amino acids. Study-level points and caveats: Researchers reported from a later analysis that most CMV-associated TCR beta chains appeared HLA-restricted. A list of roughly 160 TCR beta chains associated with cytomegalovirus was given. There were reportedly fewer N-insertions in an Asian-associated ancestry cluster than the approximately 670-donor mean, in a later analysis.

Sequencing was carried out using PBMCs. This TCR came from a man over 45 in good health and CMV-seronegative. This chain uses TRBV9 with TRBJ2-1, with TRBD1 matching 9 bases. CDR3 DNA sequence: TGTGCCAGCAGCGACGGACAGGGGACCTACAATGAGCAGTTCTTC. Translating gives CASSDGQGTYNEQFF.